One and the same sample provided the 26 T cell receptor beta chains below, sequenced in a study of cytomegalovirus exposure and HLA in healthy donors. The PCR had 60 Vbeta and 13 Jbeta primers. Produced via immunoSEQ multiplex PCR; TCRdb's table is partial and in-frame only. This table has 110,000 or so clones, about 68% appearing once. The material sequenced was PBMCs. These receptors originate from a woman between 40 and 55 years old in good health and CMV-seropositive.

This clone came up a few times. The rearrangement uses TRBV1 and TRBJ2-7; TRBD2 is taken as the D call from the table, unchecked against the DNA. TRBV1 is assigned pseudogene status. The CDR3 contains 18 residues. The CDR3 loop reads CTSSQDGELAKYSYEQYF. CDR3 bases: TGCACCAGCAGCCAAGATGGGGAACTAGCTAAGTACAGCTACGAGCAGTACTTC.

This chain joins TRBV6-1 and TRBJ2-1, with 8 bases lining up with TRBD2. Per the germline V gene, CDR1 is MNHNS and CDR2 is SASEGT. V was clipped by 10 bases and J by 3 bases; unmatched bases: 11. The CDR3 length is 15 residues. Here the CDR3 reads CATLRLATNYNEQFF. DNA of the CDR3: TGTGCCACCCTCCGACTAGCGACCAACTACAATGAGCAGTTCTTC.

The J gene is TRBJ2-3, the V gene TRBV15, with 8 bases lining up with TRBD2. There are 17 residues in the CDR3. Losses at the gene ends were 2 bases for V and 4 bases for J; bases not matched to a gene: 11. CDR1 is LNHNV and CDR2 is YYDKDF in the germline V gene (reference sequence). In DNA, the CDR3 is TGTGCCACCAGCAGACACTCGGGGGGGGAGGTTGCAGATACGCAGTATTTT. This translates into CATSRHSGGEVADTQYF.

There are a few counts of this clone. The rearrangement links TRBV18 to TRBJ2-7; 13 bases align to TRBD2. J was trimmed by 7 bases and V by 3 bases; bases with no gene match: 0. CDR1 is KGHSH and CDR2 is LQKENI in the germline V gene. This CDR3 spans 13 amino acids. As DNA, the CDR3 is TGTGCCAGCTCACCGGGACTAGCGGGGGAGCAGTACTTC. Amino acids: CASSPGLAGEQYF.

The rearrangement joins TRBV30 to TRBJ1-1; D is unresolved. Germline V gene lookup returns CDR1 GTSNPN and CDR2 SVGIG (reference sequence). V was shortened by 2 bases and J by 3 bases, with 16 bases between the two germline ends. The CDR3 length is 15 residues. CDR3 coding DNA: TGTGCCTGGAGTAAAAGTTGGTATACGGACACTGAAGCTTTCTTT. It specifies CAWSKSWYTDTEAFF.

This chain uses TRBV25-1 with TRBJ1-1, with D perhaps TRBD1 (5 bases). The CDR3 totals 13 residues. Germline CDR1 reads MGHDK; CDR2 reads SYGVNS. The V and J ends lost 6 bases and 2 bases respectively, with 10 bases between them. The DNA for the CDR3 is TGTGCCAGCAGGCCGACAGCTAACACTGAAGCTTTCTTT. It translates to CASRPTANTEAFF.

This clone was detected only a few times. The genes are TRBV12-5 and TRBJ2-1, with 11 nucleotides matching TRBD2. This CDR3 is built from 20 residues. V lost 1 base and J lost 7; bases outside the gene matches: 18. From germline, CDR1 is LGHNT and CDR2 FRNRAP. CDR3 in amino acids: CASGLATHRHLAGGINEQFF. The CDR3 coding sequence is TGTGCTAGTGGTTTGGCCACCCATAGGCACCTAGCGGGGGGCATAAATGAGCAGTTCTTC.

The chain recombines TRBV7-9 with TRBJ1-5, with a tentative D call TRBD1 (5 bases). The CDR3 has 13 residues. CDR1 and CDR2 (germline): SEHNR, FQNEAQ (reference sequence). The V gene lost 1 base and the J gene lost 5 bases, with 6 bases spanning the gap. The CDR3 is CASSLGGDQPQHF. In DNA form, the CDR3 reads TGTGCCAGCAGCTTAGGGGGGGATCAGCCCCAGCATTTT.

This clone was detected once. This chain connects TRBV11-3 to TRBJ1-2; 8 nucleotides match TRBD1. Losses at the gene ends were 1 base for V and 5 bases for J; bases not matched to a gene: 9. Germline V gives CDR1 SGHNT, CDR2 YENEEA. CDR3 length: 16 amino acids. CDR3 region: CASSLVWTGTAYGYTF. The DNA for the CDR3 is TGTGCCAGCAGCTTAGTTTGGACAGGGACCGCTTATGGCTACACCTTC.

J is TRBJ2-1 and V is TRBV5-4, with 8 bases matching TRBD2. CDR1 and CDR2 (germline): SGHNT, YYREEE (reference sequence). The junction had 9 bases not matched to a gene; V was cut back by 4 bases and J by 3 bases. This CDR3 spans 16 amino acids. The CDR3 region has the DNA TGTGCCAGCAGCCCCAGGGCGGGAGGAGTCTACAATGAGCAGTTCTTC. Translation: CASSPRAGGVYNEQFF.

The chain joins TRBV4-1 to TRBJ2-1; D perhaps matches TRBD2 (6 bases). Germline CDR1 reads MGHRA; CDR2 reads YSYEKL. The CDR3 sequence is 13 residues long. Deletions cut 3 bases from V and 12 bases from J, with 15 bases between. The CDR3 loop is CASSHPREIGQFF. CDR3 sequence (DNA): TGCGCCAGCAGCCATCCCCGGGAGATTGGGCAGTTCTTC.

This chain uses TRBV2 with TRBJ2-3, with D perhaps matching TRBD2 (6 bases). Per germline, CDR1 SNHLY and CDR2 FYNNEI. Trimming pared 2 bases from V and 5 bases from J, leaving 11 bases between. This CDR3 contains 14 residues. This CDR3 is CASSEYGGVDTQYF. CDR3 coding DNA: TGTGCCAGCAGTGAATACGGGGGAGTAGATACGCAGTATTTT.

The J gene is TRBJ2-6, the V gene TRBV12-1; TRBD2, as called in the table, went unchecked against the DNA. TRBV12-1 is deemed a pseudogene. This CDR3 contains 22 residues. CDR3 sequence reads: CASSFAPGLASFEVSGANVLTF. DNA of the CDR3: TGTGCCAGCAGCTTTGCCCCGGGACTAGCGAGCTTCGAGGTCTCTGGGGCCAACGTCCTGACTTTC.

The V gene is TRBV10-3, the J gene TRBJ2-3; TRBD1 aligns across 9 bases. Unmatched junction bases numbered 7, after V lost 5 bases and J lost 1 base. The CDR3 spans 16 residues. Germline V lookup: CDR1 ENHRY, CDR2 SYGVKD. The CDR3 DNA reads TGTGCCATCAGTTTTGCACAGGGGGCTGGCACAGATACGCAGTATTTT. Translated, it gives CAISFAQGAGTDTQYF.

The CDR3 region has the DNA TGTGCCAGCAACCCGGACTGGGGCAATGAGCAGTTCTTC. Protein product: CASNPDWGNEQFF. The chain joins TRBV5-4 to TRBJ2-1, with D perhaps TRBD2 (5 bases). Per the germline V gene, CDR1 is SGHNT and CDR2 is YYREEE (reference sequence). CDR3 length: 13 amino acids. V was clipped by 6 bases and J by 6 bases, with 13 bases between them.

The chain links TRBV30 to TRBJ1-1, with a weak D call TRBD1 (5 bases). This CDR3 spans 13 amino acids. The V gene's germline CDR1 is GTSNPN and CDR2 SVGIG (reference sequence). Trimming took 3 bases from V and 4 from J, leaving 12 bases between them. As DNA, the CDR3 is TGTGCCTGGAGAATGGGGCTAGGCACTGAAGCTTTCTTT. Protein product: CAWRMGLGTEAFF. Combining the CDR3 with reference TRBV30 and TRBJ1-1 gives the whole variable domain SQTIHQWPATLVQPVGSPLSLECTVEGTSNPNLYWYRQAAGRGLQLLFYSVGIGQISSEVPQNLSASRPQDRQFILSSKKLLLSDSGFYLCAWRMGLGTEAFFGQGTRLTVV.

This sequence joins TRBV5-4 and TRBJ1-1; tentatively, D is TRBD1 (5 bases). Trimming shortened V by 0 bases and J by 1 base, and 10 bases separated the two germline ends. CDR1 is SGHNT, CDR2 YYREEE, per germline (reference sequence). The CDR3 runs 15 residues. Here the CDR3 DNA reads TGTGCCAGCAGCTTGGAGACGGGGGGGAACACTGAAGCTTTCTTT. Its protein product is CASSLETGGNTEAFF.

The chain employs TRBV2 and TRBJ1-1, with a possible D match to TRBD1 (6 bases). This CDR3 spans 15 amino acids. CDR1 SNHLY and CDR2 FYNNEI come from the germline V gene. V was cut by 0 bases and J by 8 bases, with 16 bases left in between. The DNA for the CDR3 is TGTGCCAGCAGTGAAGCGCTCGTCGGCAGGGGCGAAGCTTTCTTT. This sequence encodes CASSEALVGRGEAFF.

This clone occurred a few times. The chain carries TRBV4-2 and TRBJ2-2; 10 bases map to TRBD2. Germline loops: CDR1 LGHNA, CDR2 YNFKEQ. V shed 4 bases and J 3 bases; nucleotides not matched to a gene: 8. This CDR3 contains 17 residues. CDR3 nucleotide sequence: TGTGCCAGCAGCCTTGTGGTAGCGGGGGGTCACACCGGGGAGCTGTTTTTT. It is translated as CASSLVVAGGHTGELFF.

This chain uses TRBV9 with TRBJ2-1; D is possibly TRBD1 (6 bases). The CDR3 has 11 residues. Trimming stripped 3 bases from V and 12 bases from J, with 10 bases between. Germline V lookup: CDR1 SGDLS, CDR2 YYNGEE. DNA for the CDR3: TGTGCCAGCAGCGATGGGGGCGTGCAGTTCTTC. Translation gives CASSDGGVQFF.

The CDR3 is CASSLENSSTDTQYF. The CDR3 DNA sequence: TGCGCCAGCAGCTTGGAGAACAGCAGCACAGATACGCAGTATTTT. This sequence joins TRBV5-1 and TRBJ2-3; D gene uncertain. The CDR3 is 15 residues long. Trimming shortened V by 0 bases and J by 0 bases, and 8 bases separated the two germline ends. In germline, CDR1 is SGHRS, CDR2 YFSETQ. The whole variable domain, filled in from reference TRBV5-1 and TRBJ2-3, reads KAGVTQTPRYLIKTRGQQVTLSCSPISGHRSVSWYQQTPGQGLQFLFEYFSETQRNKGNFPGRFSGRQFSNSRSEMNVSTLELGDSALYLCASSLENSSTDTQYFGPGTRLTVL.

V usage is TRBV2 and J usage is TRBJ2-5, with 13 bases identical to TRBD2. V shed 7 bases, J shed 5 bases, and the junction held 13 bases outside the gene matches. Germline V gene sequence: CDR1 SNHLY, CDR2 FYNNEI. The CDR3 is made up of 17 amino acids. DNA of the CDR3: TGTGCCAGCAATTCTTTGACTAGCGGGGGGCCCCGGGAGACCCAGTACTTC. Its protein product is CASNSLTSGGPRETQYF.

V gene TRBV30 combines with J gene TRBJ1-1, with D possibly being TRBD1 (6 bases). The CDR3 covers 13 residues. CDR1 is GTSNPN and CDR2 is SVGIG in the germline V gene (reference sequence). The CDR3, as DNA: TGTGTCAAGGACAGAAGGGTCGGCACTGAAGCTTTCTTT. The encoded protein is CVKDRRVGTEAFF.

The CDR3, as DNA: TGTGCCATCAGTGAGGGGGCGTCTAATGAAAAACTGTTTTTT. Amino acids: CAISEGASNEKLFF. This sequence joins TRBV10-3 and TRBJ1-4, with D perhaps TRBD1 (5 bases). The CDR3 consists of 14 residues. Germline loops: CDR1 ENHRY, CDR2 SYGVKD. V was pared by 2 bases and J by 3 bases, with 7 bases between.

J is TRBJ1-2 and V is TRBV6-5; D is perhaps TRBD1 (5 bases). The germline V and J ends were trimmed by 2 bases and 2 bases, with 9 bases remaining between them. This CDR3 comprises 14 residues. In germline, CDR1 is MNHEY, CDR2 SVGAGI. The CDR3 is CASSYAKGNYGYTF. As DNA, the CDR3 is TGTGCCAGCAGTTACGCGAAGGGGAACTATGGCTACACCTTC.

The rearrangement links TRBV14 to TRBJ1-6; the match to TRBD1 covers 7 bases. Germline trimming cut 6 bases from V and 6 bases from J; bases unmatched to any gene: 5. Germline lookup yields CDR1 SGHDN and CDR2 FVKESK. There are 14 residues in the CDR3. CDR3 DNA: TGTGCCAGCAGACACGGGACAGTTAATTCACCCCTCCACTTT. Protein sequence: CASRHGTVNSPLHF.